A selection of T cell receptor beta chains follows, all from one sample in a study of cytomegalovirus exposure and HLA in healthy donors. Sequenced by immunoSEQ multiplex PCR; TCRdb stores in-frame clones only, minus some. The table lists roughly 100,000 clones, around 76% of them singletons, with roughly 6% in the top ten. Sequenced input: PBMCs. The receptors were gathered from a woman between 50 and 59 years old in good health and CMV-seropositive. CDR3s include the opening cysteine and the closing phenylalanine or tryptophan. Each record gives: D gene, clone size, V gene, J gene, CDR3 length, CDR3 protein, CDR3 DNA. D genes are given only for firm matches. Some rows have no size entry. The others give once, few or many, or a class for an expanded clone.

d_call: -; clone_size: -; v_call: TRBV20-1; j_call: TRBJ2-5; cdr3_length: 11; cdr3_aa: CSRTPQETQYF; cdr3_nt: TGCAGCCGGACTCCTCAAGAGACCCAGTACTTC
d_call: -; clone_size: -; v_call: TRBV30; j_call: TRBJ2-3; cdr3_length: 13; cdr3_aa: CAWSGLSTDTQYF; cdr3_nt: TGTGCCTGGAGTGGACTAAGCACAGATACGCAGTATTTT
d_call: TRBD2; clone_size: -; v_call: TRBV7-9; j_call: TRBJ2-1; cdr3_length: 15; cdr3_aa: CASSLAGTRGNEQFF; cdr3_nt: TGTGCCAGCAGCCTAGCCGGGACTAGGGGCAATGAGCAGTTCTTC
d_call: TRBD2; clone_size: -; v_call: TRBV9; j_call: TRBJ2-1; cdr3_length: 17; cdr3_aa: CASSVGYSGGSYNEQFF; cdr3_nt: TGTGCCAGCAGCGTGGGGTATAGCGGGGGCTCCTACAATGAGCAGTTCTTC
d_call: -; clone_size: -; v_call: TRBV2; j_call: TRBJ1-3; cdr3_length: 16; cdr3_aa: CASTRIWGGGENTIYF; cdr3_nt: TGTGCCAGCACCAGAATCTGGGGGGGAGGCGAAAACACCATATATTTT
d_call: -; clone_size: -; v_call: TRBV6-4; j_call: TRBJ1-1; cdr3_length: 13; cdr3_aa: CASSVMANTEAFF; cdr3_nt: TGTGCCAGCAGTGTTATGGCGAACACTGAAGCTTTCTTT
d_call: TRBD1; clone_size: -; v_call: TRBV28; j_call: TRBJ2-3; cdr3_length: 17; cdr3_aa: CASRSQRTGALTDTQYF; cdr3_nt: TGTGCCAGCCGGTCGCAACGGACAGGGGCCCTGACAGATACGCAGTATTTT
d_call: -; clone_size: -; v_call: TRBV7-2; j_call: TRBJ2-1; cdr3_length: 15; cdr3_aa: CASSLEYSSYNEQFF; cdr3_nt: TGTGCCAGCAGCTTGGAGTATAGCTCCTACAATGAGCAGTTCTTC
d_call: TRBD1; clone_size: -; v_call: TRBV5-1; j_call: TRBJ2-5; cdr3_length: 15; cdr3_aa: CASSIQGAEGETQYF; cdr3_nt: TGCGCCAGCAGCATCCAGGGGGCTGAAGGAGAGACCCAGTACTTC
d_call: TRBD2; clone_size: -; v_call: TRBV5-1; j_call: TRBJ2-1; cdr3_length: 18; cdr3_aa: CASSLGLAGGQPGNEQFF; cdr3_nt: TGCGCCAGCAGCTTGGGACTAGCGGGGGGGCAACCCGGCAATGAGCAGTTCTTC
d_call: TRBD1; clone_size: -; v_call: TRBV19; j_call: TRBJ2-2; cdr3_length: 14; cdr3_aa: CASSTPGGTGELFF; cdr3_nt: TGTGCCAGTAGTACGCCAGGGGGCACCGGGGAGCTGTTTTTT
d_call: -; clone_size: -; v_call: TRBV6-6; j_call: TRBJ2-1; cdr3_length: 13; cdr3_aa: CASTPGAYNEQFF; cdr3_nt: TGTGCCAGCACCCCCGGGGCCTACAATGAGCAGTTCTTC
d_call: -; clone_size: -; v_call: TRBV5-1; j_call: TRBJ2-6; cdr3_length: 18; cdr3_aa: CASTLWGTGGSGANVLTF; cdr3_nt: TGCGCCAGCACCCTGTGGGGGACCGGGGGCTCTGGGGCCAACGTCCTGACTTTC
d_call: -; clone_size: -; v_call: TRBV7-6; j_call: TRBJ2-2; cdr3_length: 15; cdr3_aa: CASSFGGLNTGELFF; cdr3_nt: TGTGCCAGCAGCTTTGGGGGCTTGAACACCGGGGAGCTGTTTTTT
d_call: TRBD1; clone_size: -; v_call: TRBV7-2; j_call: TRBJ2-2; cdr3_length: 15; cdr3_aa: CASSRTGLGTGELFF; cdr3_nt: TGTGCCAGCAGCCGGACAGGGCTAGGCACCGGGGAGCTGTTTTTT
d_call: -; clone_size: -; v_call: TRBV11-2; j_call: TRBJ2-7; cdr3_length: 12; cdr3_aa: CASSVGPGEQYF; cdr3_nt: TGTGCCAGCAGCGTCGGTCCAGGCGAGCAGTACTTC
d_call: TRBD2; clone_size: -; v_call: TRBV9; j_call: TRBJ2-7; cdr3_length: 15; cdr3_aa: CASSASGSSFYEQYF; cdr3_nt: TGTGCCAGCAGCGCTAGCGGGAGCTCCTTCTACGAGCAGTACTTC
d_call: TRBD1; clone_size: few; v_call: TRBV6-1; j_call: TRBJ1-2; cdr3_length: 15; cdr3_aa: CASSKETGWNYGYTF; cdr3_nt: TGTGCCAGCAGTAAAGAGACAGGGTGGAACTATGGCTACACCTTC
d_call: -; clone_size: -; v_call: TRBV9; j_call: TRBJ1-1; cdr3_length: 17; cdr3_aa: CASSPGPSGQGGTEAFF; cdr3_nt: TGTGCCAGCAGCCCAGGCCCTTCTGGTCAAGGGGGCACTGAAGCTTTCTTT
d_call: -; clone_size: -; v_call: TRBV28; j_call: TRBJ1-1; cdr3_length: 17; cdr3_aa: CASSLLKGGGMNTEAFF; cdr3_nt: TGTGCCAGCAGTCTGCTCAAAGGGGGAGGGATGAACACTGAAGCTTTCTTT
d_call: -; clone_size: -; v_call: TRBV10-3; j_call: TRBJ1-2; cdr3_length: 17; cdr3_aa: CAISESGRAWANYGYTF; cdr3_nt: TGTGCCATCAGTGAGTCGGGCAGGGCTTGGGCTAACTATGGCTACACCTTC
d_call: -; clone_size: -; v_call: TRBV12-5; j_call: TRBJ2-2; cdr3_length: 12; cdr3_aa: CASGLSSGELFF; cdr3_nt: TGTGCTAGTGGTTTGTCGTCCGGGGAGCTGTTTTTT
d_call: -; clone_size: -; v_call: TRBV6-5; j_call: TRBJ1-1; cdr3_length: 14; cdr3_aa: CASRYQPSGTEAFF; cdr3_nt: TGTGCCAGCAGATATCAACCGTCGGGGACTGAAGCTTTCTTT
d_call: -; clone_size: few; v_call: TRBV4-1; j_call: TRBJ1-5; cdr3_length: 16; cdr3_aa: CASQGGGLGSNQPQHF; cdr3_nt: TGCGCCTCTCAGGGTGGGGGCCTAGGTAGCAATCAGCCCCAGCATTTT
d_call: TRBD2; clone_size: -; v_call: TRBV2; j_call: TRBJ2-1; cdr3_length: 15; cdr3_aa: CASSGEAGVYNEQFF; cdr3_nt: TGTGCCAGCAGCGGGGAAGCGGGGGTATACAATGAGCAGTTCTTC
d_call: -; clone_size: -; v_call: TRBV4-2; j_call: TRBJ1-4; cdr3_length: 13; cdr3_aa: CASSRATNEKLFF; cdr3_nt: TGTGCCAGCAGCCGCGCAACTAATGAAAAACTGTTTTTT
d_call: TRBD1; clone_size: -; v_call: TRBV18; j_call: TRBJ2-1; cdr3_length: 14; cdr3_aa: CASLRDRQYNEQFF; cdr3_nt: TGTGCCAGCCTCCGGGACAGACAATACAATGAGCAGTTCTTC
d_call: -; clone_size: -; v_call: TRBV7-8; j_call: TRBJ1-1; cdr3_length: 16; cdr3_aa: CASSAYDLTGNTEAFF; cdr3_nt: TGTGCCAGCAGCGCCTATGACCTGACAGGGAACACTGAAGCTTTCTTT
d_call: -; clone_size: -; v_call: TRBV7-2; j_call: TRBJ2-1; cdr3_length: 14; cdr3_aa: CASRTAPVYNEQFF; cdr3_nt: TGTGCCAGCAGAACCGCGCCGGTTTACAATGAGCAGTTCTTC
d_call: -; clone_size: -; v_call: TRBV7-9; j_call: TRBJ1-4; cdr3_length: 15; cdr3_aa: CASSSAGPWGEKLFF; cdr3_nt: TGTGCCAGCAGCTCGGCGGGGCCCTGGGGGGAAAAACTGTTTTTT
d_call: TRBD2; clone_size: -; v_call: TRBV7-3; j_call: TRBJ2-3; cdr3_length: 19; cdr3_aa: CASSLMGRGLAGGTDTQYF; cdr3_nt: TGTGCCAGCAGCTTAATGGGCAGGGGACTAGCGGGGGGCACAGATACGCAGTATTTT
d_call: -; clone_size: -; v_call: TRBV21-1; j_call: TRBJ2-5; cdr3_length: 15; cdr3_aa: CASIPGQTLRETQYF; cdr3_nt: TGTGCCAGCATACCTGGACAGACCCTCCGAGAGACCCAGTACTTC
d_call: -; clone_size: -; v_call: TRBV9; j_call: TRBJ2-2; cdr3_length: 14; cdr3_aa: CASSVTGNTGELFF; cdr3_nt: TGTGCCAGCAGCGTTACGGGAAACACCGGGGAGCTGTTTTTT
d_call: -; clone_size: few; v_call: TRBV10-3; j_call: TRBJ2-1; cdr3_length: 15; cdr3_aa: CAISESRTTYNEQFF; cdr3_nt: TGTGCCATCAGTGAGTCCCGCACTACCTACAATGAGCAGTTCTTC
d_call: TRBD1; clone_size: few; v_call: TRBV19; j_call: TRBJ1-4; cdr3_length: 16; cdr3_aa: CASSTRTGQVIEKLFF; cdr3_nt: TGTGCCAGTAGTACCCGGACAGGGCAGGTGATTGAAAAACTGTTTTTT
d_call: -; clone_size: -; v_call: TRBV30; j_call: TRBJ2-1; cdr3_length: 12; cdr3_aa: CAWSVPGDEQFF; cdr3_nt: TGTGCCTGGAGTGTACCAGGGGATGAGCAGTTCTTC
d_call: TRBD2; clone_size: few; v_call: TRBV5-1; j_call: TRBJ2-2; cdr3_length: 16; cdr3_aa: CASSSRLAGNTGELFF; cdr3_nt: TGCGCCAGCAGCTCCAGATTAGCGGGGAACACCGGGGAGCTGTTTTTT
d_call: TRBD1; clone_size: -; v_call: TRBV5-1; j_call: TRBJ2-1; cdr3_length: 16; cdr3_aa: CASSSSTGGPYNEQFF; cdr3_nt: TGCGCCAGCAGCTCCTCGACAGGGGGCCCCTACAATGAGCAGTTCTTC
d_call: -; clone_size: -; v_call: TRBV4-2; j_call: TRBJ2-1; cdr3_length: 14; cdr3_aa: CASSQDPGDRQQFF; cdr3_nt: TGTGCCAGCAGCCAAGATCCAGGAGACAGGCAGCAGTTCTTC
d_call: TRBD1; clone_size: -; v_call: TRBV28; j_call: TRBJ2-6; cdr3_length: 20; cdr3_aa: CASSLFGTGRDPSGANVLTF; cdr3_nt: TGTGCCAGCAGTTTATTTGGGACAGGGAGGGACCCTTCTGGGGCCAACGTCCTGACTTTC
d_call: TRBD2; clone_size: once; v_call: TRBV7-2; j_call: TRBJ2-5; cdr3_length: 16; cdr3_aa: CASSLRTSGGEETQYF; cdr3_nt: TGTGCCAGCAGCCTTCGGACTAGCGGGGGGGAAGAGACCCAGTACTTC
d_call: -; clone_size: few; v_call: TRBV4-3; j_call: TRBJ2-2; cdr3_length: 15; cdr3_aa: CASSQDFSNTGELFF; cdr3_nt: TGCGCCAGCAGCCAAGATTTCAGTAACACCGGGGAGCTGTTTTTT
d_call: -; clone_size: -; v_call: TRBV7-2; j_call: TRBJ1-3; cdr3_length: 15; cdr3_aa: CASSLRTASGNTIYF; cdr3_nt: TGTGCCAGCAGCTTACGGACAGCCTCTGGAAACACCATATATTTT
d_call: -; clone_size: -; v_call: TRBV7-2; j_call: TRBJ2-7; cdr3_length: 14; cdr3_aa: CASSLTGHTYEQYF; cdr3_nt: TGTGCCAGCAGCCTCACGGGACATACCTACGAGCAGTACTTC
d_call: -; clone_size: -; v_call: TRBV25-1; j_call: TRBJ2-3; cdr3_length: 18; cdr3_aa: CASSELPGGLNITDTQYF; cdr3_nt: TGTGCCAGCAGTGAATTACCGGGGGGCCTTAACATCACAGATACGCAGTATTTT
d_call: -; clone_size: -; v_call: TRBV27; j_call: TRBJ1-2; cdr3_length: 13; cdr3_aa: CASSLWQGDGYTF; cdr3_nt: TGTGCCAGCAGTTTATGGCAGGGCGATGGCTACACCTTC
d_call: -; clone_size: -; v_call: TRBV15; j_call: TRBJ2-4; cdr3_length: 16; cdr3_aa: CATSYPLGRGENIQYF; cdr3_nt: TGTGCCACCAGCTATCCCCTAGGGAGGGGGGAAAACATTCAGTACTTC
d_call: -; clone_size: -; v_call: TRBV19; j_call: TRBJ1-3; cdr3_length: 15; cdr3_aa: CASRMEGLPGNTIYF; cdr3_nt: TGTGCCAGTAGAATGGAGGGACTTCCTGGAAACACCATATATTTT
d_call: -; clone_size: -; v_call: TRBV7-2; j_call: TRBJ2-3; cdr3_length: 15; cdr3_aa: CASSLDRGAADTQYF; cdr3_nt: TGTGCCAGCAGCTTAGACCGGGGGGCCGCAGATACGCAGTATTTT
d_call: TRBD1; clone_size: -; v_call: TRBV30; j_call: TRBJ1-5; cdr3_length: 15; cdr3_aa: CAWSTGTGGNQPQHF; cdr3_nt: TGTGCCTGGAGTACCGGGACAGGGGGCAATCAGCCCCAGCATTTT
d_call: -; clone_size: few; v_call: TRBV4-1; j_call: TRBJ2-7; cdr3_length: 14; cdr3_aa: CASSQERTTYEQYF; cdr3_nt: TGCGCCAGCAGCCAAGAAAGGACTACCTACGAGCAGTACTTC
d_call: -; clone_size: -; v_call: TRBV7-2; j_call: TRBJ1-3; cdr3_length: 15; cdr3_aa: CASSLSAGVGNTIYF; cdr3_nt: TGTGCCAGCAGCTTAAGTGCGGGGGTCGGAAACACCATATATTTT
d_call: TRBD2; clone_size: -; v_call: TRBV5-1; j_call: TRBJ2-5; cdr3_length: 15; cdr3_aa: CASSLAGPLKETQYF; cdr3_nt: TGCGCCAGCAGTCTAGCGGGCCCTCTCAAAGAGACCCAGTACTTC
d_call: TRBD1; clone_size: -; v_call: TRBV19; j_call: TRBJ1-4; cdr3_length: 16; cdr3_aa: CASSSPRDRSGEKLFF; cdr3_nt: TGTGCCAGTAGTTCACCCCGGGACAGGTCGGGGGAAAAACTGTTTTTT
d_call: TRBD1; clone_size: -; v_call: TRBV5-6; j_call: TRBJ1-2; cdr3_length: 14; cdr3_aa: CASSHRGGSYGYTF; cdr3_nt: TGTGCCAGCAGTCACCGAGGGGGCAGCTATGGCTACACCTTC
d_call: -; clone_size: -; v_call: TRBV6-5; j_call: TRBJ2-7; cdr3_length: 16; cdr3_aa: CASSYSGARNSYEQYF; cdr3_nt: TGTGCCAGCAGTTACTCAGGGGCGAGAAACTCCTACGAGCAGTACTTC
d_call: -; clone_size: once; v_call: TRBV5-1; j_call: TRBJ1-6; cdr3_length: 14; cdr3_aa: CASSLDREVSPLHF; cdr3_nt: TGCGCCAGCAGCTTGGACAGGGAAGTTTCACCCCTCCACTTT
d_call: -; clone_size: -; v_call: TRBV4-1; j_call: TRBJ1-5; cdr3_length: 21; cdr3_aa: CASSQAPSRTGTLTGFRPQHF; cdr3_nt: TGCGCCAGCAGCCAAGCCCCCTCCCGTACAGGGACACTCACCGGATTTCGGCCCCAGCATTTT
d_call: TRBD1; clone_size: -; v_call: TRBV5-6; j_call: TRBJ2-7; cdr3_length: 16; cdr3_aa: CASSLGGTGSSYEQYF; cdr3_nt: TGTGCCAGCAGCTTGGGTGGGACAGGGAGCTCCTACGAGCAGTACTTC
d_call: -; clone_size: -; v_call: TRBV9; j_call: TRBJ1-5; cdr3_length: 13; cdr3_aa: CASNREINQPQHF; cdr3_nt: TGTGCCAGCAATAGAGAGATCAATCAGCCCCAGCATTTT